One and the same sample provided the 15 T cell receptor beta chains below, sequenced in a study of PD-1 blockade in classical Hodgkin lymphoma (dated by TCRdb to 2019 to 2021). Libraries were built with the immunoSEQ multiplex PCR assay. What TCRdb holds here is the immuneACCESS table cut down to in-frame rearrangements. Part of the clones is not present; checked against another copy, under half of the missing clones reflect an unresolved V gene, and the others are unexplained. The sample table holds tens of thousands of clones, of which over 75% were seen once. 2.5% to 3.5% of the sample is in the top ten clones. The time point label of this sample denotes: cycle 4 day 1 (C4D1), after less than seven weeks of nivolumab. Every trial patient had relapsed after autologous stem cell transplantation, and cohorts A, B and C differed in prior brentuximab vedotin exposure. Sequenced material: peripheral blood mononuclear cells (PBMCs), taken before the fourth cycle of nivolumab. The origin of the receptors is a human donor with classical Hodgkin lymphoma.

This chain links TRBV5-6 with TRBJ1-1; possibly TRBD1 for D (6 bases). This CDR3 is 14 amino acids long. Germline-derived CDR1 and CDR2 are SGHDT and YYEEEE. V was pared by 2 bases and J by 2 bases, with 10 bases between. CDR3 region: CASSFGTINTEAFF. CDR3 DNA sequence: TGTGCCAGCAGCTTCGGGACAATAAACACTGAAGCTTTCTTT.

The chain uses TRBV19 and TRBJ2-5, with 7 bases fitting TRBD2. Germline CDR1 LNHDA, CDR2 SQIVND (reference sequence). J was trimmed by 0 bases and V by 3 bases; bases with no gene match: 10. CDR3 length: 17 residues. The CDR3 nucleotides are TGTGCCAGTAGTATTTTAGCGGGCTCTAAGTACCAAGAGACCCAGTACTTC. Protein sequence: CASSILAGSKYQETQYF.

This clone was detected once. The rearrangement uses TRBV29-1 and TRBJ1-2, with a tentative D call TRBD1 (5 bases). The ends were cut back, 0 bases at V and 3 bases at J, with 5 bases in the middle. This CDR3 region has 12 residues. CDR1 and CDR2 from the germline V gene are SQVTM and ANQGSEA. Here the CDR3 DNA reads TGCAGCGTTGAAGACAGGGACTATGGCTACACCTTC. Protein sequence: CSVEDRDYGYTF.

V and J are TRBV7-2 and TRBJ1-3; no firm D call. The CDR3 is 16 amino acids. Germline CDR1 is SGHTA and CDR2 is FQGNSA. V lost 1 base and J 1 base, leaving 11 bases between the germline ends. CDR3 sequence: CASSLERGGSGNTIYF. The CDR3 DNA follows: TGTGCCAGCAGCTTAGAACGGGGAGGGTCTGGAAACACCATATATTTT.

V and J are TRBV6-5 and TRBJ2-2; no reliable D call. The CDR3 is 15 residues long. V lost 1 base and J lost 7, with 13 bases in between. Germline V CDR1 and CDR2: MNHEY, SVGAGI. DNA for the CDR3: TGTGCCAGCAGTTACTTGACCGAATCGGGCGGGGAGCTGTTTTTT. Translation gives CASSYLTESGGELFF.

V usage is TRBV19 and J usage is TRBJ2-7; the match to TRBD2 covers 8 bases. Germline V lookup: CDR1 LNHDA, CDR2 SQIVND (reference sequence). The CDR3 is 15 residues long. The V segment lost 5 bases and the J segment 3 bases; nucleotides outside the gene matches: 9. This CDR3 is CASSPTGGNVYEQYF. In DNA form, the CDR3 reads TGTGCCAGTAGTCCCACGGGGGGGAACGTCTACGAGCAGTACTTC.

The V call is TRBV27, the J call TRBJ2-1; a weak D match, TRBD1 (7 bases). CDR1 is MNHEY, CDR2 SMNVEV, per germline (reference sequence). V was clipped by 1 base and J by 6 bases, with 13 bases between them. The CDR3 is 15 residues long. CDR3 sequence (DNA): TGTGCCAGCAGTTTATTGGCAGGGGGGTTCAATGAGCAGTTCTTC. It translates to CASSLLAGGFNEQFF.

The rearrangement uses TRBV6-6 and TRBJ2-7, with D possibly being TRBD1 or TRBD2 (5 bases each). The V gene lost 5 bases and the J gene lost 7 bases, with 12 bases spanning the gap. There are 12 residues in the CDR3. CDR1 MNHNY and CDR2 SVGAGI come from the germline V gene (reference sequence). CDR3 region: CASSGGREEQYF. For the CDR3, the DNA is TGTGCCAGCAGTGGGGGAAGGGAAGAGCAGTACTTC.

The rearrangement links TRBV30 to TRBJ1-3; D uncertain. V lost 0 bases to trimming and J lost 2 bases, with 8 bases between them. The CDR3 runs to 14 residues. Per germline, CDR1 GTSNPN and CDR2 SVGIG (reference sequence). DNA of the CDR3: TGTGCCTGGAGTGTTAATAAGGCTGGAAACACCATATATTTT. It translates to CAWSVNKAGNTIYF.

This clone has only a few counts. The V call is TRBV4-1, the J call TRBJ2-5, with a possible D match to TRBD2 (5 bases). The germline CDR1 and CDR2 sequences are MGHRA and YSYEKL. V was cut by 0 bases and J by 7 bases, with 9 bases left in between. This CDR3 contains 13 residues. The CDR3 region is CASSQEGRGTQYF. For the CDR3, the DNA is TGCGCCAGCAGCCAAGAAGGTCGGGGGACCCAGTACTTC.

The chain links TRBV19 to TRBJ1-2; the D is unclear. V was trimmed by 2 bases and J by 6 bases, leaving 13 bases between them. Germline values: CDR1 LNHDA, CDR2 SQIVND (reference sequence). This CDR3 spans 14 amino acids. This CDR3 is CASSITLSRDGYTF. DNA for the CDR3: TGTGCCAGTAGTATAACCCTCAGTAGGGATGGCTACACCTTC.

CDR3 nucleotides: TGTGCCACCAGGGGCCCGGGGAGCTATGGCTACACCTTC. This codes for CATRGPGSYGYTF. This chain connects TRBV28 to TRBJ1-2, with D possibly TRBD1 on 6 matching bases. Germline V gene lookup returns CDR1 MDHEN and CDR2 SYDVKM. Trimming stripped 10 bases from V and 4 bases from J, with 16 bases between. The CDR3 is 13 residues long.

Turning to this clone: The junction and the germline gene differ at one end; a read error may be behind it. Other DNA sequences in this specimen translate into the identical CDR3. The V gene is TRBV5-1, the J gene TRBJ1-1; possible D gene TRBD1, 5 bases. CDR1 is SGHRS and CDR2 is YFSETQ in the germline V gene. The CDR3 is 15 amino acids. This CDR3 reads CASSLNRGGRTEAFF. The CDR3 DNA reads TGCGCCAGCAGCCTGAACCGTGGGGGTCGCACTGAGGCTTTCTTT.

The J gene is TRBJ1-1, the V gene TRBV18; D ambiguous. V shed 3 bases and J shed 11 bases, with 10 bases lying between them. Germline V gene sequence: CDR1 KGHSH, CDR2 LQKENI. The CDR3 length is 11 residues. The DNA of the CDR3 is TGTGCCAGCTCACCGAACAGTTTGGCTTTCTTT. This sequence encodes CASSPNSLAFF.

The chain combines TRBV23-1 with TRBJ2-1; 7 positions match TRBD2. TRBV23-1 falls under the ORF class, with uncertain function. The CDR3 is made up of 15 amino acids. J lost 8 bases, V lost 4 bases, and 11 bases had no gene match. The CDR3 nucleotides are TGCGCCAGCAGTCTATTAAGCGGGGCTGGGGATGAGCAGTTCTTC. This encodes CASSLLSGAGDEQFF.